Listed below are T cell receptor beta chains from one sample, sequenced in a study of CD8 T cells in ankylosing spondylitis. TCRdb used MiXCR to reprocess the 5' RACE reads, holding one entry per CDR3 protein. The sample carries roughly 100,000 distinct CDR3 sequences, about 8.5% recorded once. The sequencing sample was made of blood, either unsorted or a sorted T cell fraction (not recorded which). Receptors originate from a male donor with ankylosing spondylitis or in good health (not recorded which). The CDR3 runs from the conserved cysteine through the conserved F or W. D genes are given only for firm matches. A row's size may be missing; if present it is once, few, many or a size class.

d_gene,j_gene,v_gene,abundance,CDR3nt,CDR3aa
NA,TRBJ2-1,TRBV12-5,many,TGTGCTAGTGGTTTAAATGAGCAGTTCTTC,CASGLNEQFF
NA,TRBJ2-7,TRBV7-6,NA,TGTGCCAGCAGCTTAAGGGGAAAAGGGAACTCCTACGAGCAGTACTTC,CASSLRGKGNSYEQYF
TRBD2,TRBJ2-1,TRBV10-2,many,TGCGCCAGCAGTGAGAGTCTCCTAGCGGGAGCCCCTAATGAGCAGTTCTTC,CASSESLLAGAPNEQFF
NA,TRBJ1-6,TRBV15,many,TGTGCCACCAGCAGAGATCGGAATTCACCCCTCCACTTT,CATSRDRNSPLHF
NA,TRBJ2-3,TRBV29-1,many,TGCAGCGCTGGACCTCTCTACACAGATACGCAGTATTTT,CSAGPLYTDTQYF
NA,TRBJ2-7,TRBV5-1,many,TGCGCCAGCAGCTTGTCCACAGAACCTACCTACGAGCAGTACTTC,CASSLSTEPTYEQYF
NA,TRBJ2-3,TRBV5-5,many,TGTGCCAGCAGCATTCTACAGAATGGGGCAGATACGCAGTATTTT,CASSILQNGADTQYF
NA,TRBJ2-1,TRBV20-1,many,TGCAGTGCTACCGTAGGTCCCGGCGGAAGCTCCTACAATGAGCAGTTCTTC,CSATVGPGGSSYNEQFF
NA,TRBJ2-1,TRBV12-3/TRBV12-4,many,TGTGCCAGCAGCCAGAGTTCCTACAATGAGCAGTTCTTC,CASSQSSYNEQFF
TRBD1,TRBJ1-5,TRBV4-2,many,TGTGCCAGCAGCCCCGGGACAGGGGGCAATCAGCCCCAGCATTTT,CASSPGTGGNQPQHF
NA,TRBJ2-3,TRBV7-3,NA,TGTGCCAGCAGCTTAACGGGGATCACAGATACGCAGTATTTT,CASSLTGITDTQYF
TRBD1,TRBJ2-2,TRBV7-2,many,TGTGCCAGCAGCTTCGCTACAGGGGGGACCGGGGAGCTGTTTTTT,CASSFATGGTGELFF
TRBD1,TRBJ1-4,TRBV20-1,many,TGCAGTGCTAGCAAGGGGGCAAGGGAAAAACTGTTTTTT,CSASKGAREKLFF
NA,TRBJ1-2,TRBV9,many,TGTGCCAGCAGCGTAGGGGTAGGGGCAGGCTATGGCTACACCTTC,CASSVGVGAGYGYTF
NA,TRBJ2-2,TRBV29-1,many,TGCAGCGTCATATTCCGGCCGGCAGCGAACACCGGGGAGCTGTTTTTT,CSVIFRPAANTGELFF
NA,TRBJ1-1,TRBV10-3,many,TGTGCCATCACTGACCGGGGGAACACTGAAGCTTTCTTT,CAITDRGNTEAFF
NA,TRBJ2-2,TRBV12-3/TRBV12-4,many,TGTGCCAGCATTCCGTCCCGAACCGGGGAGCTGTTTTTT,CASIPSRTGELFF
NA,TRBJ1-6,TRBV7-2,many,TGTGCCAGCAGCTTATCGCCGTCATCGACTTCACCCCTCCACTTT,CASSLSPSSTSPLHF
NA,TRBJ2-5,TRBV12-3/TRBV12-4,many,TGTGCCAGCAGTTTCCACAGCGTCCAAGAGACCCAGTACTTC,CASSFHSVQETQYF
NA,TRBJ2-3,TRBV5-6,many,TGTGCCAGCAGCGGGCCCACAGATACGCAGTATTTT,CASSGPTDTQYF
NA,TRBJ1-5,TRBV12-3/TRBV12-4,many,TGTGCCAGCAGTTTCAAGGGTACGGCAGGTCAGCCCCAGCATTTT,CASSFKGTAGQPQHF
NA,TRBJ1-2,TRBV27,many,TGTGCCAGCAGTCCAGAGGGTTGGGGCGGCTACACCTTC,CASSPEGWGGYTF
NA,TRBJ2-1,TRBV5-1,NA,TGCGCCAGCAGCCTCACGGGCCTCTACAATGAGCAGTTCTTC,CASSLTGLYNEQFF
TRBD2,TRBJ2-1,TRBV5-6,NA,TGTGCCAGCAGCTTGCGGGAGGGCCTCTACAATGAGCAGTTCTTC,CASSLREGLYNEQFF
NA,TRBJ1-2,TRBV20-1,few,TGCAGTGCCCCGACAGGAGCAAACTATGGCTACACCTTC,CSAPTGANYGYTF
TRBD1,TRBJ2-7,TRBV7-2,many,TGTGCCAGCAGCTCCAGCTCCGGGGACAGGGGGCTCGGGCAGTACTTC,CASSSSSGDRGLGQYF
NA,TRBJ1-2,TRBV12-3/TRBV12-4,many,TGTGCCAGCAGCCCCCTCAGCTCTGGCTACACCTTC,CASSPLSSGYTF
NA,TRBJ2-1,TRBV4-2,many,TGTGCCAGCAGCCAAGCCGCCCGGCTAGAGTTTGCGGAGCAGTTCTTC,CASSQAARLEFAEQFF
TRBD1,TRBJ2-3,TRBV20-1,many,TGCAGTGCTAGATCAAGGACAGGCCCTGGTACGCAGTATTTT,CSARSRTGPGTQYF
TRBD2,TRBJ2-3,TRBV28,many,TGTGCCAGCAGTATAGCGGGAAAGGGTTTCACAGATACGCAGTATTTT,CASSIAGKGFTDTQYF
TRBD1,TRBJ2-3,TRBV18,many,TGTGCCAGCTCAGGGGACAGCTCAGATACGCAGTATTTT,CASSGDSSDTQYF
NA,TRBJ1-6,TRBV7-9,many,TGTGCCAGCAGCCCCGGGACATCCCAAACTAATTCACCCCTCCACTTT,CASSPGTSQTNSPLHF
NA,TRBJ1-2,TRBV15,many,TGTGCCACCAGCAGAGAAACAACAGCACCGCATGGCTACACCTTC,CATSRETTAPHGYTF
TRBD1,TRBJ1-2,TRBV27,NA,TGTGCCAGCACCTATTCTTACAGGGGGAGGAACTATGGCTACACCTTC,CASTYSYRGRNYGYTF
TRBD1,TRBJ1-1,TRBV5-1,many,TGCGCCAGCAGCACAGACAGGGCCACAACTGAAGCTTTCTTT,CASSTDRATTEAFF
NA,TRBJ1-2,TRBV11-2,many,TGTGCCAGCAGCTTAGCAGGCAGCCCCGGCTACACCTTC,CASSLAGSPGYTF
TRBD1,TRBJ1-2,TRBV7-2,many,TGTGCCAGCAGTCCGACAGGGGGATCGATAAACTATGGCTACACCTTC,CASSPTGGSINYGYTF
TRBD1,TRBJ1-1,TRBV11-2,many,TGTGCCAGCAGCTCCAGTAGGGACAGGGCCACTGAAGCTTTCTTT,CASSSSRDRATEAFF
NA,TRBJ2-1,TRBV5-1,many,TGCGCCAGCAGCTTTGTCCAGGGTTCCAATGAGCAGTTCTTC,CASSFVQGSNEQFF
TRBD2,TRBJ2-3,TRBV10-3,many,TGTGCCACACTAGCGGGAGCCTCCGCAACGCAGTATTTT,CATLAGASATQYF
NA,TRBJ2-1,TRBV7-2,many,TGTGCCAGCAGCTTAGCGTACGTTTCTAGGAATGAGCAGTTCTTC,CASSLAYVSRNEQFF
NA,TRBJ2-7,TRBV2,NA,TGTGCCAGCATGGGCACAGGGACCCCCTACGGCTGGCAGTACTTC,CASMGTGTPYGWQYF
NA,TRBJ2-3,TRBV18,many,TGTGCCAGCTCACCACCCGGACAGAGCACAGATACGCAGTATTTT,CASSPPGQSTDTQYF
NA,TRBJ2-5,TRBV11-3,NA,TGTGCCAGCAGCCGGGACGGGACTGCGACCCAGTACTTC,CASSRDGTATQYF
NA,TRBJ1-2,TRBV6-1,many,TGTGCCAGCAGTGAAGCGAACAGACTCAACTATGGCTACACCTTC,CASSEANRLNYGYTF
NA,TRBJ2-7,TRBV12-3/TRBV12-4,many,TGTGCCAGCAGAGGGGCCTACGAGCAGTACTTC,CASRGAYEQYF
TRBD2,TRBJ2-7,TRBV7-2,many,TGTGCCAGCAGCTTAATGGGGGGACTAGAGGAGGTGCAGTACTTC,CASSLMGGLEEVQYF
NA,TRBJ2-7,TRBV7-2,many,TGTGCCAGCAGCTTATCCTCCTCCTCCTACGAGCAGTACTTC,CASSLSSSSYEQYF